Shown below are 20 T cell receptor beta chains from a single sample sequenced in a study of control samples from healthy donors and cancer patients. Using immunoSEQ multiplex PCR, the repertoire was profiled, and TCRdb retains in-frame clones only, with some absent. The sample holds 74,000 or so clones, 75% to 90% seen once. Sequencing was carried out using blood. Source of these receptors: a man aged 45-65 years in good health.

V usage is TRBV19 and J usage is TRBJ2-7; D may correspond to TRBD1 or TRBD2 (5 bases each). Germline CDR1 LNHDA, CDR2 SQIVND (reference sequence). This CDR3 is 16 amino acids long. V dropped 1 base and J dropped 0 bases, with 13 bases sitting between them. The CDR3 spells CASSIGGTVNSYEQYF. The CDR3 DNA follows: TGTGCCAGTAGTATAGGAGGGACGGTAAACTCCTACGAGCAGTACTTC.

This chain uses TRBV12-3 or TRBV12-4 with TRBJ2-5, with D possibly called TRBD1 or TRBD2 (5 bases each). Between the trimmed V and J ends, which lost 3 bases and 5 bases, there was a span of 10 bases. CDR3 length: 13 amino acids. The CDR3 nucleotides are TGTGCCAGCAGTTTCTTCTGGGGGGAGACCCAGTACTTC. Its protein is CASSFFWGETQYF.

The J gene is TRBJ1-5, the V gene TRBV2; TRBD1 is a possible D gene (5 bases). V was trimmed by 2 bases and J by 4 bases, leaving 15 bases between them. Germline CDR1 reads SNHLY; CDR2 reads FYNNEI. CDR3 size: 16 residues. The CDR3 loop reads CASSEQGGNGNQPQHF. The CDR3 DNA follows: TGTGCCAGCAGTGAACAGGGAGGGAACGGGAATCAGCCCCAGCATTTT.

The CDR3 nucleotides read TGTGCCAGCAGCCTGAGGGGGGGCCGGGGTAATGAAAAACTGTTTTTT. Translation gives CASSLRGGRGNEKLFF. The chain couples TRBV3-1 (or the pseudogene TRBV3-2) to TRBJ1-4, with a weak D call TRBD1 (6 bases). Germline loops: CDR1 LGHDT, CDR2 YNNKEL (reference sequence). Between the trimmed V and J ends, which lost 4 bases and 4 bases, there was a span of 16 bases. The CDR3 loop spans 16 amino acids.

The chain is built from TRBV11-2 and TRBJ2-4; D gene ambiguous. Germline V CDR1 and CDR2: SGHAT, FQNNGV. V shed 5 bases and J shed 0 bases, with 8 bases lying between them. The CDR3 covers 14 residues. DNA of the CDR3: TGTGCCAGCAGCGATACATTAGCCAAAAACATTCAGTACTTC. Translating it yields CASSDTLAKNIQYF.

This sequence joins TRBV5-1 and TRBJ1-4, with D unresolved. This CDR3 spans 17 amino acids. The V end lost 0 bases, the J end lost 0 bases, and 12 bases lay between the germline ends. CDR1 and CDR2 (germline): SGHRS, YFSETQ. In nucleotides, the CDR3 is TGCGCCAGCAGCTTGGCGGTAGGCCCCTCAACTAATGAAAAACTGTTTTTT. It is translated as CASSLAVGPSTNEKLFF.

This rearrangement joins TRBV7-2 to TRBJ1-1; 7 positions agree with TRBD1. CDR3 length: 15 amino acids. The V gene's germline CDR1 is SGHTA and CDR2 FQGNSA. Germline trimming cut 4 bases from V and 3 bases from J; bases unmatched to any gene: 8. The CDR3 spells CASSSTGVRDTEAFF. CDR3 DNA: TGTGCCAGCAGCTCTACAGGGGTGCGGGACACTGAAGCTTTCTTT.

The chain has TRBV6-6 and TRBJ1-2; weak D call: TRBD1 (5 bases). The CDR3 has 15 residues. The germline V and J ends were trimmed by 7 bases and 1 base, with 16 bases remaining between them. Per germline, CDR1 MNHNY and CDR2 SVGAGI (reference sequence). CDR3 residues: CASTVGTGYNYGYTF. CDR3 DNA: TGTGCCAGCACTGTCGGGACGGGGTATAACTATGGCTACACCTTC.

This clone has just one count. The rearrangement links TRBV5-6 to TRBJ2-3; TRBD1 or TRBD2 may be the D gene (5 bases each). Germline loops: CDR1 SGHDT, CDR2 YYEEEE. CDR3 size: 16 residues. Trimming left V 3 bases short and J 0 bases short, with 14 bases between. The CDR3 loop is CASSSNRDASTDTQYF. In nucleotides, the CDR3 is TGTGCCAGCAGCTCAAACCGGGACGCAAGCACAGATACGCAGTATTTT.

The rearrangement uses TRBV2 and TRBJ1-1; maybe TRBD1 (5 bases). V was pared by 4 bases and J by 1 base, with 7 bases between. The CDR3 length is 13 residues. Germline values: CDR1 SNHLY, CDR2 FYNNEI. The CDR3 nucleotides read TGTGCCAGCAGTGGCAGGGCGAACACTGAAGCTTTCTTT. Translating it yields CASSGRANTEAFF. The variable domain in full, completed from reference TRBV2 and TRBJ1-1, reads EPEVTQTPSHQVTQMGQEVILRCVPISNHLYFYWYRQILGQKVEFLVSFYNNEISEKSEIFDDQFSVERPDGSNFTLKIRSTKLEDSAMYFCASSGRANTEAFFGQGTRLTVV.

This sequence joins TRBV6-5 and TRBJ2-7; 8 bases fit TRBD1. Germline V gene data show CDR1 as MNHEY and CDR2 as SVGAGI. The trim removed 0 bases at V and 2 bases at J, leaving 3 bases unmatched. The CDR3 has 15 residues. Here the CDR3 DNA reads TGTGCCAGCAGTTACTCGGCAGGGGGCACCTACGAGCAGTACTTC. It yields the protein CASSYSAGGTYEQYF.

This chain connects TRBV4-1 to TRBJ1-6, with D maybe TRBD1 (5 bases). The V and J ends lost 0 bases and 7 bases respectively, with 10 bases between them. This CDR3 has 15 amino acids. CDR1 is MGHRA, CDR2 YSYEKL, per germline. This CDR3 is CASSQDVWGNSPLHF. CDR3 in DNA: TGCGCCAGCAGCCAAGATGTCTGGGGGAATTCACCCCTCCACTTT.

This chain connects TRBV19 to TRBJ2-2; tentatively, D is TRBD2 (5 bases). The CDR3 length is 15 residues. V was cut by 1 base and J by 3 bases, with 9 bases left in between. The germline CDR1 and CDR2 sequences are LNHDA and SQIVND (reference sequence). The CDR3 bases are TGTGCCAGTAGTATAGGAGGGTTACACACCGGGGAGCTGTTTTTT. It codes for CASSIGGLHTGELFF. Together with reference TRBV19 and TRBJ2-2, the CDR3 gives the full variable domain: DGGITQSPKYLFRKEGQNVTLSCEQNLNHDAMYWYRQDPGQGLRLIYYSQIVNDFQKGDIAEGYSVSREKKESFPLTVTSAQKNPTAFYLCASSIGGLHTGELFFGEGSRLTVL.

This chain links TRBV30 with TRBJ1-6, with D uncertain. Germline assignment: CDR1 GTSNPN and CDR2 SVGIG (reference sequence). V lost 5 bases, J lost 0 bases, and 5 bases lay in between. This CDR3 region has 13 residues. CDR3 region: CAWLRSYNSPLHF. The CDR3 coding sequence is TGTGCCTGGCTACGCTCCTATAATTCACCCCTCCACTTT.

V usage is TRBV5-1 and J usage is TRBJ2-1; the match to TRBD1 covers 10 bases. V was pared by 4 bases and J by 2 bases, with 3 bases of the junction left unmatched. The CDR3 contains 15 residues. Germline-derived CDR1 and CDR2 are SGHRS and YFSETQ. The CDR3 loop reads CASSPGTGAYNEQFF. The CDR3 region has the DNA TGCGCCAGCAGCCCTGGGACAGGGGCCTACAATGAGCAGTTCTTC.

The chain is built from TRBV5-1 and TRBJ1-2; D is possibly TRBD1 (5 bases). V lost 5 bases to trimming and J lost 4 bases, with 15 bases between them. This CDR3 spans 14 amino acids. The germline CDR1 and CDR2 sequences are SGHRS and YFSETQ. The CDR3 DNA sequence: TGCGCCAGCAGGTCCCAACCGGGACCCTATGGCTACACCTTC. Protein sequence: CASRSQPGPYGYTF.

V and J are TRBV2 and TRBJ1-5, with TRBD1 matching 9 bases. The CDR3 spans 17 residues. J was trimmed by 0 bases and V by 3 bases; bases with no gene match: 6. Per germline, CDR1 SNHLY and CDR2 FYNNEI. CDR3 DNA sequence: TGTGCCAGCAGTGAGGGGACAGGGATTTATAGCAATCAGCCCCAGCATTTT. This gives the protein CASSEGTGIYSNQPQHF.

The CDR3 region has the DNA TGCGCCAGCAGCTTAGGACAGGGGGCGGTTGAAGCTTTCTTT. Protein sequence: CASSLGQGAVEAFF. The chain employs TRBV5-1 and TRBJ1-1; 11 bases agree with TRBD1. The CDR3 is made up of 14 amino acids. CDR1 and CDR2 from the germline V gene are SGHRS and YFSETQ. Trimming at V came to 2 bases and at J to 7 bases, leaving 4 bases not matched to a gene.

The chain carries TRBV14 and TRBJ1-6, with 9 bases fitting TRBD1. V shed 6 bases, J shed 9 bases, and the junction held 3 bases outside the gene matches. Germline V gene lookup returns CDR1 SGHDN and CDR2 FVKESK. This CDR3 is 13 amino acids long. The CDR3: CASSVDRGSPLHF. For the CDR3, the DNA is TGTGCCAGCAGTGTGGACAGGGGTTCACCCCTCCACTTT.

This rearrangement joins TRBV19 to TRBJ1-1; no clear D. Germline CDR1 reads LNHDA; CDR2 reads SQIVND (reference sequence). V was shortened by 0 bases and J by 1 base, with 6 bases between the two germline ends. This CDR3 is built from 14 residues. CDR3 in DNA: TGTGCCAGTAGTATAGATTGGAGGAACACTGAAGCTTTCTTT. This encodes CASSIDWRNTEAFF.